Given below is one T cell receptor (beta chain) in context. The target antigen is unknown. Profiling relied on immunoSEQ multiplex PCR, and the TCRdb table lists in-frame clones only, not all of them. The top ten hold around 6% of the sample, which has 150,000 to 200,000 clones, roughly nine tenths seen once. The sample comes from a study of cytomegalovirus exposure and HLA in healthy donors. Study-wide results and caveats: TCR sequences were mostly rare, though some public TCRs occurred in many donors.

In germline, CDR1 is SGDLS, CDR2 YYNGEE. The CDR3 has 16 residues. Trimming removed 0 bases from V and 0 bases from J; junction bases left unmatched: 6. V and J are TRBV9 and TRBJ2-7; 7 nucleotides line up with TRBD2. The material sequenced was PBMCs. The TCR originated in a woman aged 30 to 39 in good health and CMV-seronegative. The CDR3 nucleotides are TGTGCCAGCAGCGTAGCTGGGGGGGAGAGCTCCTACGAGCAGTACTTC. It is translated as CASSVAGGESSYEQYF. The complete variable domain, with remaining parts taken from reference TRBV9 and TRBJ2-7, reads DSGVTQTPKHLITATGQRVTLRCSPRSGDLSVYWYQQSLDQGLQFLIQYYNGEERAKGNILERFSAQQFPDLHSELNLSSLELGDSALYFCASSVAGGESSYEQYFGPGTRLTVT.